This T cell receptor (beta chain) was observed in a study of cytomegalovirus exposure and HLA in healthy donors. Whole-study findings and limits: For most TCR sequences rarity was the rule, although some public TCRs occurred in many donors. In vitro confirmation showed three CMV-associated chains to be CMV antigen specific. The investigators catalogued 150 to 200 TCR beta chains as cytomegalovirus-associated.

The J segment lost 4 bases and the V segment lost 6 bases, leaving 17 bases of the junction unmatched. The CDR3 sequence is 18 residues long. Germline V gene data show CDR1 as MDHEN and CDR2 as SYDVKM. Assay: immunoSEQ multiplex PCR; the TCRdb copy retains only in-frame clones and omits some. Of 99,000 or so clones listed, about 88% are singletons. Turning to this clone: Antigen specificity is unknown.

The specimen was PBMCs. The origin of this receptor is a woman aged 18 to 35 in good health and CMV-seropositive. The chain carries TRBV28 and TRBJ2-7; 11 bases fit TRBD2. CDR3 residues: CASSTAGTSGRRGYEQYF. CDR3 DNA: TGTGCCAGCAGCACTGCCGGGACTAGCGGAAGGAGAGGTTACGAGCAGTACTTC.